This T cell receptor (beta chain) was recorded in a study of tumor-infiltrating lymphocytes in primary liver carcinoma. Overall study context: Patients comprised men and women whose ages fell between 30 and 69 years.

There are 14 residues in the CDR3. Germline V lookup: CDR1 MNHEY, CDR2 SVGAGI. With 500 ng total RNA as template and a constant-region primer, TCR beta cDNA was made. Researchers made the TCR beta libraries by running three nested multiplex PCR rounds with slightly modified ARM-PCR. TRBV1-TRBV30 forward primers paired with a C-beta reverse primer were used in the first two PCR rounds, which ran approximately 11 cycles each. TCRdb independently ran MiXCR on the multiplex PCR reads; one entry per CDR3 protein. There are about 200,000 distinct CDR3 sequences in the sample; about 61% occur only once, and around 7.1% lies in the top ten. Details on this clonotype: Mismatch with germline at one junction end may stem from a read error.

Unsorted whole blood yielded the blood RNA, and germline DNA was also extracted. Sequencing input: peripheral blood. This TCR was recovered from a woman aged 55-75 years with primary liver carcinoma and hepatitis B virus infection. The rearrangement uses TRBV6-5 and TRBJ2-3; D gene uncertain. The CDR3 DNA sequence: TGTGCCTGCAGGTCAAAACGGGGCACAGATACGCAGTATTTT. Translation: CACRSKRGTDTQYF.